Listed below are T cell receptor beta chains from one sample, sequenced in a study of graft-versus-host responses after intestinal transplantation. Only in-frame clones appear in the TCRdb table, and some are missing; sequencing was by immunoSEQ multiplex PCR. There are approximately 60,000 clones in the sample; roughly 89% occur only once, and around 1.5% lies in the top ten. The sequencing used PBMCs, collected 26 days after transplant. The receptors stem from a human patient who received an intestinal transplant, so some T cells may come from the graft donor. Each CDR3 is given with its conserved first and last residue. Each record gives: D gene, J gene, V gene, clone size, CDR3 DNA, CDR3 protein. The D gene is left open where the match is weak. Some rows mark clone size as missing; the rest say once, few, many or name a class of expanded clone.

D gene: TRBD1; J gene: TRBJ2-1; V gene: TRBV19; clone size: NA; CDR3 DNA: TGTGCCAGTGGCTATTCCGGGACAGGGCCTAATGAGCAGTTCTTC; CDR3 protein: CASGYSGTGPNEQFF
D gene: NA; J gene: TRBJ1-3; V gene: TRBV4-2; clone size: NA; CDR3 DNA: TGTGCCAGCAGCCGCCGGCCGGAGTCTGGAAACACCATATATTTT; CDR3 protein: CASSRRPESGNTIYF
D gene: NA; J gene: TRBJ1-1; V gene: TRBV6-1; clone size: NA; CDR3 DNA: TGTGCCAGCAGTGAACGGGCAGGGTTGAACACTGAAGCTTTCTTT; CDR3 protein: CASSERAGLNTEAFF
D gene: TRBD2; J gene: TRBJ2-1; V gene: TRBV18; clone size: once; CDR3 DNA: TGTGCCAGCTCACCACGTCCGGGACTAGACGATGAGCAGTTCTTC; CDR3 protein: CASSPRPGLDDEQFF
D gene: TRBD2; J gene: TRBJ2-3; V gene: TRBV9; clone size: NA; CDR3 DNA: TGTGCCAGCAGCTTCAGGACTAGCGGGGGGGTTAGCACAGATACGCAGTATTTT; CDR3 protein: CASSFRTSGGVSTDTQYF
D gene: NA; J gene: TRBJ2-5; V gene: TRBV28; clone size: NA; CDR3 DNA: TGTGCCAGCCGGAACATACAGGGAAGTAAGAAGACCCAGTACTTC; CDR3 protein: CASRNIQGSKKTQYF
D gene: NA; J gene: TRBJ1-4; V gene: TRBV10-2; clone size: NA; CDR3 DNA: TGCGCCAGCTGGCACGAAAAACTGTTTTTT; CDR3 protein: CASWHEKLFF
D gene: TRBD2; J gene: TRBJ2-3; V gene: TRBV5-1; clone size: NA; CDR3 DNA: TGCGCCAGCAGCAACCAAATTCTAGCGGGGGCCACAGATACGCAGTATTTT; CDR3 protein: CASSNQILAGATDTQYF
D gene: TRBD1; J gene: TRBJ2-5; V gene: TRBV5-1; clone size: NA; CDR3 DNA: TGCGCCAGCAGCCCTAGACAGGGGGTCCTGCAGACCCAGTACTTC; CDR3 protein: CASSPRQGVLQTQYF
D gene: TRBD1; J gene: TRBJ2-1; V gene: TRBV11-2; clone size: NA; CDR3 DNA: TGTGCCAGCAGCTGGGGACAGAACTCCTACAATGAGCAGTTCTTC; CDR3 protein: CASSWGQNSYNEQFF
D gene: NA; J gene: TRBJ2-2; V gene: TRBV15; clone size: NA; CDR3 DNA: TGTGCCACCCTCCAGACAGGACTTCAGGCCGGGGAGCTGTTTTTT; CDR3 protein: CATLQTGLQAGELFF
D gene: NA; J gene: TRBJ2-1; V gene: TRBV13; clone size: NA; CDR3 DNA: TGTGCCAGCAGCTTACCTACGGGAGAGGGCAATGAGCAGTTCTTC; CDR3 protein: CASSLPTGEGNEQFF
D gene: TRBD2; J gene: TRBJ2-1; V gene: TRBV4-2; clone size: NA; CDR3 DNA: TGTGCCAGCAGCCAACTCGGGACTAGCGGGCCGGAGCAGTTCTTC; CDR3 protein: CASSQLGTSGPEQFF
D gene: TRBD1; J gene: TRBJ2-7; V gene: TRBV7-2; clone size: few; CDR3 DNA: TGTGCCAGCAGCCCTCACGGACAGGGGTCCGAGCAGTACTTC; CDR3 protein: CASSPHGQGSEQYF
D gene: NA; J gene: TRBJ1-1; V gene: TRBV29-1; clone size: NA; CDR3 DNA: TGCAGCGCCTATCAACAGATGAACACTGAAGCTTTCTTT; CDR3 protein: CSAYQQMNTEAFF
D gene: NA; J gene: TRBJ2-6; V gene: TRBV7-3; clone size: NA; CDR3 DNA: TGTGCCAGCAGCCTCAGCGGAGCTGGGGCCAACGTCCTGACTTTC; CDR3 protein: CASSLSGAGANVLTF
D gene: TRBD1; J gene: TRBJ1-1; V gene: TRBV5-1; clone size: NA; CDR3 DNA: TGCGCCAGCAGCTTACTTGGGGGACAGGGATTGAACACTGAAGCTTTCTTT; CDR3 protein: CASSLLGGQGLNTEAFF
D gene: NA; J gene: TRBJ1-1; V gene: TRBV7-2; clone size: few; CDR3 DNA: TGTGCCAGCAGCTCGGGGGGCGGGAACACTGAAGCTTTCTTT; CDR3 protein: CASSSGGGNTEAFF
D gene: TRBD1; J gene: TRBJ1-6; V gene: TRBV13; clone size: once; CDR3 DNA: TGTGCCAGCAGCGACTCGACAGGGGGCTATTCGAGCTCCTATAATTCACCCCTCCACTTT; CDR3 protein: CASSDSTGGYSSSYNSPLHF
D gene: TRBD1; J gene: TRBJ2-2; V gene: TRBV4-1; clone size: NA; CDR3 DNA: TGCGCCAGCAGCCAAGCGGGACAGGGTTTCACCGGGGAGCTGTTTTTT; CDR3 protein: CASSQAGQGFTGELFF
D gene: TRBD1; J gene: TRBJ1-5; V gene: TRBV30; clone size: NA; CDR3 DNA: TGTGCCTGGAGTGTAGGACAGGGCAATCAGCCCCAGCATTTT; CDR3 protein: CAWSVGQGNQPQHF
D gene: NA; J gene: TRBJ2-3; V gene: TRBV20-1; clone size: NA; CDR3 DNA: TGCAGTGCTGACCTCGGGGATACGCAGTATTTT; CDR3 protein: CSADLGDTQYF
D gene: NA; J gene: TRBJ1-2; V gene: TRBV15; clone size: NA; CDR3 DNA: TGTGCCACCAGCAGCCCTGACAGCCCCTATGGCTACACCTTC; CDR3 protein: CATSSPDSPYGYTF
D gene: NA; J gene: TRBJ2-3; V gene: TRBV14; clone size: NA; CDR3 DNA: TGTGCCAGCAGCCAGGGGCCCCGGGATACGCAGTATTTT; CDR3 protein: CASSQGPRDTQYF
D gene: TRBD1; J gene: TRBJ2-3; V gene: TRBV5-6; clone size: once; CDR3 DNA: TGTGCCACAGCGGCCTATTCTCCGGACAGGGGGCAAGATACGCAGTATTTT; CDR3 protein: CATAAYSPDRGQDTQYF
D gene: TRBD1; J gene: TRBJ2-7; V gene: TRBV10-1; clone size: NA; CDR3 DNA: TGCGCCAGCTCCTTCGAGAGACAGGGTGGCTCCGAGCAGTACTTC; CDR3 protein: CASSFERQGGSEQYF
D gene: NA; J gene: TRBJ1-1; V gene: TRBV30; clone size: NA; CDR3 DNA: TGTGCCTGGCGACGACGCGGTGGCCTTAAAGCTTTCTTT; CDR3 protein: CAWRRRGGLKAFF
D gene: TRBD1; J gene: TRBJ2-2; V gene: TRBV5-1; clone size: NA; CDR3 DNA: TGCGCCAGCAGCTTGGCACAGGGGACAGAAGAGTCCGGGGAGCTGTTTTTT; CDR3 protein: CASSLAQGTEESGELFF
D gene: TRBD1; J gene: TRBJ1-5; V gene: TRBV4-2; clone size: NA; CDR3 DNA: TGTGCCAGCAGCCAAGGGATACAGGGGGCAAGTCAGCCCCAGCATTTT; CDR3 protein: CASSQGIQGASQPQHF